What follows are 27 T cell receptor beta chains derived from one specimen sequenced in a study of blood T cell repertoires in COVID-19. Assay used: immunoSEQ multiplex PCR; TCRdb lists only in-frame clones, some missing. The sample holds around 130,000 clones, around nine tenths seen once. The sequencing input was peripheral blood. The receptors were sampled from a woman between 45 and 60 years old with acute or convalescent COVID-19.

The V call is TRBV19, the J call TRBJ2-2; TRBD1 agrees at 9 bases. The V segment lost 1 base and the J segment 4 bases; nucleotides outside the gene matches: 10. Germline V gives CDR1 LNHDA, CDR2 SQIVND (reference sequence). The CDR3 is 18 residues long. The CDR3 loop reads CASSIGGQGVSTTGELFF. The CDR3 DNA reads TGTGCCAGTAGTATAGGGGGACAGGGCGTGTCCACCACCGGGGAGCTGTTTTTT.

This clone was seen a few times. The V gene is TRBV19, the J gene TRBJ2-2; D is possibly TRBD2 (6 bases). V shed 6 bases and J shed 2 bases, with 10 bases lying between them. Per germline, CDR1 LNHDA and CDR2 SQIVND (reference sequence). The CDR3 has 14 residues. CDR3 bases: TGTGCCAGTAGGGGGACTGGAAACACCGGGGAGCTGTTTTTT. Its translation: CASRGTGNTGELFF.

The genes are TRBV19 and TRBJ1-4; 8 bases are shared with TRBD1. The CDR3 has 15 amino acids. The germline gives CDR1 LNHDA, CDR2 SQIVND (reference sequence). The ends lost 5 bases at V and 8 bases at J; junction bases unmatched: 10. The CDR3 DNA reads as TGTGCCAGTAGTTCCCAGGGGGCACTGGGGGAAAAACTGTTTTTT. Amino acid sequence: CASSSQGALGEKLFF. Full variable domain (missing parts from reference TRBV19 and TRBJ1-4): DGGITQSPKYLFRKEGQNVTLSCEQNLNHDAMYWYRQDPGQGLRLIYYSQIVNDFQKGDIAEGYSVSREKKESFPLTVTSAQKNPTAFYLCASSSQGALGEKLFFGSGTQLSVL.

CDR3 in DNA: TGTGCCAGCAGTTTCTCCGTGGAGACCCAGTACTTC. Amino acids: CASSFSVETQYF. J is TRBJ2-5 and V is TRBV12-3 or TRBV12-4; D gene unclear. V gave up 3 bases and J gave up 5 bases, with 7 bases separating them. The CDR3 sequence is 12 residues long.

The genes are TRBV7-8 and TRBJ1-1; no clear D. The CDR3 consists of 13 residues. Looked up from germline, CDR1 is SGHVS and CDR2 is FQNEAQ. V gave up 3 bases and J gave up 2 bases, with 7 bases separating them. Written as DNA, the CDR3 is TGTGCCAGCAGCTTCTCGGGAAACACTGAAGCTTTCTTT. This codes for CASSFSGNTEAFF.

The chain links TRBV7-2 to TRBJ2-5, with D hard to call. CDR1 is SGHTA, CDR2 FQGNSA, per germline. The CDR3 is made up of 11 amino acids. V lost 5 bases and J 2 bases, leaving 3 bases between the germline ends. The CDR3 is CASSQQETQYF. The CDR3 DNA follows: TGTGCCAGCAGCCAACAAGAGACCCAGTACTTC.

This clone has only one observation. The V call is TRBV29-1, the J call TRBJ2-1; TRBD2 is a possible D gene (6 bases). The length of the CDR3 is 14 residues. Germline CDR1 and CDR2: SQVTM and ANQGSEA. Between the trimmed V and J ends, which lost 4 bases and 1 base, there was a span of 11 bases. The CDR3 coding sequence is TGCAGCGTTGTAGGTGGGAGGTCCTACAATGAGCAGTTCTTC. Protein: CSVVGGRSYNEQFF.

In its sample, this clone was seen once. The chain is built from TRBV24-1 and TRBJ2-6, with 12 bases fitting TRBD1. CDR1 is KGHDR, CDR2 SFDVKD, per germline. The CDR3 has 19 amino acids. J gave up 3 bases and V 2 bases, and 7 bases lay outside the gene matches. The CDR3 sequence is CATSDSPGTGGGGANVLTF. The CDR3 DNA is TGTGCCACCAGTGATTCGCCCGGGACAGGGGGCGGTGGGGCCAACGTCCTGACTTTC.

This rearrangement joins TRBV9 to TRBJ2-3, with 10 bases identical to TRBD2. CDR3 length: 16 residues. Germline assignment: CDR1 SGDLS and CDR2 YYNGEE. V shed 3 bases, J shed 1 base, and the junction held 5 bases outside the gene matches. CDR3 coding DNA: TGTGCCAGCAGCGCCCGGACTAGCGGTCGCACAGATACGCAGTATTTT. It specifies CASSARTSGRTDTQYF.

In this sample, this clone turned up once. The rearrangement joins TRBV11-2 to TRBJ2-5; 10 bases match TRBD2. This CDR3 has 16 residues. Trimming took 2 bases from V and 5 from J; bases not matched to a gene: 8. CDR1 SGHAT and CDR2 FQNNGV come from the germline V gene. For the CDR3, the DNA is TGTGCCAGCAGCTTAATCGCGACTAGCGGGTCTGAGACCCAGTACTTC. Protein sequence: CASSLIATSGSETQYF.

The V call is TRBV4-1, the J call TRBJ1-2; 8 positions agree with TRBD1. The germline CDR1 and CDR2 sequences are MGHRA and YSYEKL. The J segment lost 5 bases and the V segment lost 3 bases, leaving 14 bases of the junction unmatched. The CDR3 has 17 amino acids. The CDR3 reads CASSQTGTGTPSYGYTF. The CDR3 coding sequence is TGCGCCAGCAGCCAGACCGGGACAGGAACTCCTTCATATGGCTACACCTTC.

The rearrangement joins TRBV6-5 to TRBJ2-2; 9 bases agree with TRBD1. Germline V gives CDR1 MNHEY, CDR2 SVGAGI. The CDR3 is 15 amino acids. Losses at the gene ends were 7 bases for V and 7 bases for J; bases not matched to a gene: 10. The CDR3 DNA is TGTGCCAGCACCCCAGGACAGGGGATGGTCGGGGAGCTGTTTTTT. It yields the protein CASTPGQGMVGELFF.

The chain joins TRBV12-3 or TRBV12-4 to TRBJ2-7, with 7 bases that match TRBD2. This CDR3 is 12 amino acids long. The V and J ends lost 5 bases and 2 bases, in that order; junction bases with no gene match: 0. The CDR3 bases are TGTGCCAGCAGTGGGACTACCTACGAGCAGTACTTC. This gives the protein CASSGTTYEQYF.

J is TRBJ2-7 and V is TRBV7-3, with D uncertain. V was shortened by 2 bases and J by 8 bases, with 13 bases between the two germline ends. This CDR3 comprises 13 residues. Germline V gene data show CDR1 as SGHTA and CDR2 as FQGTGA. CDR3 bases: TGTGCCAGCAGCTTACGCAGGAAGGTAAAGCAGTACTTC. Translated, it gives CASSLRRKVKQYF.

CDR3 sequence: CSVLPGAGNTIYF. DNA of the CDR3: TGCAGCGTGCTACCAGGGGCTGGAAACACCATATATTTT. The chain has TRBV29-1 and TRBJ1-3; D is perhaps TRBD1 (6 bases). Trimming took off 6 bases at V and 2 bases at J, with 11 bases between the two ends. The germline CDR1 and CDR2 sequences are SQVTM and ANQGSEA. CDR3 length: 13 residues.

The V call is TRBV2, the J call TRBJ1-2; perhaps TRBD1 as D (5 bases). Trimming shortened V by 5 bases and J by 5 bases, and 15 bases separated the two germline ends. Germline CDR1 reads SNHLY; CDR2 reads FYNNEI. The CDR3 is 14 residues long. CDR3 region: CASSPRGGEYGYTF. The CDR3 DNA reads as TGTGCCAGCAGTCCCCGGGGGGGGGAATATGGCTACACCTTC.

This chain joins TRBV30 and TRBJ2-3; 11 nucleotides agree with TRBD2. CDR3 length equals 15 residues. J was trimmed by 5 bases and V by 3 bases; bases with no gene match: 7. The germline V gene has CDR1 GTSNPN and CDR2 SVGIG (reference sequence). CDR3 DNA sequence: TGTGCCTGGAGATATAGCGGGGGGGCCCAAGATACGCAGTATTTT. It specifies CAWRYSGGAQDTQYF.

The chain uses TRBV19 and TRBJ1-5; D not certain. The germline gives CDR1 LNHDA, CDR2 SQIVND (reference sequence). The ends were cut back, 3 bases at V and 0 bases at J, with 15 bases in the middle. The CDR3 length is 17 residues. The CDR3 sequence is CASSMLSRSDSNQPQHF. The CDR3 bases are TGTGCCAGTAGTATGCTCTCCAGGTCGGATAGCAATCAGCCCCAGCATTTT.

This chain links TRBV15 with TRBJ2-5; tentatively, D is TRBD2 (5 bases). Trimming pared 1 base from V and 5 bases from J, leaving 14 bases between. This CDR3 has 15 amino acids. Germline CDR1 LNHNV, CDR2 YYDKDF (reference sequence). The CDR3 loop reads CATSRVRALVETQYF. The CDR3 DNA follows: TGTGCCACCAGCAGAGTGAGGGCTTTAGTTGAGACCCAGTACTTC.

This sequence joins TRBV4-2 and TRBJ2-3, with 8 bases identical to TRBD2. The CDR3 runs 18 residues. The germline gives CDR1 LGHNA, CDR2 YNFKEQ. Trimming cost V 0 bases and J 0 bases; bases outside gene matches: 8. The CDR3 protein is CASSQESASGSSTDTQYF. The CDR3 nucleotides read TGTGCCAGCAGCCAAGAGTCGGCTAGCGGGTCGAGCACAGATACGCAGTATTTT.

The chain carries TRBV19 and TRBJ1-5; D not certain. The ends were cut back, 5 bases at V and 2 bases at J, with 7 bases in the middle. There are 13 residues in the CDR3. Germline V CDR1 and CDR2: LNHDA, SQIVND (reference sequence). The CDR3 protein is CASSVTGNQPQHF. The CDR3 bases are TGTGCCAGTAGTGTCACAGGCAATCAGCCCCAGCATTTT.

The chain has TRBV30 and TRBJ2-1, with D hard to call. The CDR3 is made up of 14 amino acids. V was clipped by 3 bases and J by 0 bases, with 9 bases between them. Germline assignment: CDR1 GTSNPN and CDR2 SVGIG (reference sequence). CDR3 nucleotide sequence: TGTGCCTGGAGGAGAGGAAGCTCCTACAATGAGCAGTTCTTC. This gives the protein CAWRRGSSYNEQFF.

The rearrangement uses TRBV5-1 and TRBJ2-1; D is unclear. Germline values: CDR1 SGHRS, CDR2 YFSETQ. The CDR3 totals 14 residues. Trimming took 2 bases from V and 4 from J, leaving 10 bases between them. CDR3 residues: CASSFASLYNEQFF. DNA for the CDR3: TGCGCCAGCAGCTTCGCTAGTTTGTACAATGAGCAGTTCTTC.

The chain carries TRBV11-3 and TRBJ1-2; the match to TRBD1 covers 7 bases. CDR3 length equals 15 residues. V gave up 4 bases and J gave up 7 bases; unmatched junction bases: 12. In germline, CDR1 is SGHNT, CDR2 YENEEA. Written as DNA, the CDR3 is TGTGCCAGCAGCTCTAATAACGACAGGGAGGCTGGCTACACCTTC. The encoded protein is CASSSNNDREAGYTF.

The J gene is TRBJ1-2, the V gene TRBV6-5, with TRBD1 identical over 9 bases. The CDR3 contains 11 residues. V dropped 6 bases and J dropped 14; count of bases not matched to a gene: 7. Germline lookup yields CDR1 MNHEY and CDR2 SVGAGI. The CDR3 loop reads CASSLTGGQTF. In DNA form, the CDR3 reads TGTGCCAGCAGCCTGACAGGGGGACAAACCTTC.

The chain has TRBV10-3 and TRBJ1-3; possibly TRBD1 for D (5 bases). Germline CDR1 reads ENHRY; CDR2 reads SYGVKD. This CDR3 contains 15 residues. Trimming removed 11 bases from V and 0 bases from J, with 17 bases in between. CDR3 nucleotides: TGTGCCGCCCTGGGACTCATAGACTCTGGAAACACCATATATTTT. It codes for CAALGLIDSGNTIYF.

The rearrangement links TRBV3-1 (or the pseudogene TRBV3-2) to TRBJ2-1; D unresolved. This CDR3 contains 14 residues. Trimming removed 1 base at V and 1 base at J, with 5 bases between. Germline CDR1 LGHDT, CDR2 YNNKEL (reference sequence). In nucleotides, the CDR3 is TGTGCCAGCAGCCAAGGCAGGTCCTACAATGAGCAGTTCTTC. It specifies CASSQGRSYNEQFF.